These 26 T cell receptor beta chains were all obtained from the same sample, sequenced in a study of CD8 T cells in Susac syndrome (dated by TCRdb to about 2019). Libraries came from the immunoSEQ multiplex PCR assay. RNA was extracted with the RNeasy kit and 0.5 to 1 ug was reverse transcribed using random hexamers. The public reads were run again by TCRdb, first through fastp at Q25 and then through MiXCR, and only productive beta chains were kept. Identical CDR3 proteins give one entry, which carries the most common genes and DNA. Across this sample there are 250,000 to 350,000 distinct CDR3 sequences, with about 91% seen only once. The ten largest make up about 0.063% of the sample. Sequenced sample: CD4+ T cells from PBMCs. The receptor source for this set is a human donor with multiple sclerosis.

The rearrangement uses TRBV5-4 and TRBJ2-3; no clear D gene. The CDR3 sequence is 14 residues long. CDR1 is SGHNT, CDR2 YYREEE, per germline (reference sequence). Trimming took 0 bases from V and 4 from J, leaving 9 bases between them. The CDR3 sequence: CASSLGYTADTQYF. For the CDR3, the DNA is TGTGCCAGCAGCTTGGGATATACCGCAGATACGCAGTATTTT.

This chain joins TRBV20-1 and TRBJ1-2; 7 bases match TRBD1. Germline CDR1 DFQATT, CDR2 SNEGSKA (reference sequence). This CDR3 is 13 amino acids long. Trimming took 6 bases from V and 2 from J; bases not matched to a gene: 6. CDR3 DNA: TGCAGTGCGGAACCGGGACAGAACTATGGCTACACCTTC. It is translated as CSAEPGQNYGYTF.

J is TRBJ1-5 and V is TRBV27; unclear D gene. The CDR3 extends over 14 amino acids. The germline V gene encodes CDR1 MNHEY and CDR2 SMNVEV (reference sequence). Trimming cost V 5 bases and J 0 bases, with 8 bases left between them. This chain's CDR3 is CASSRGYSNQPQHF. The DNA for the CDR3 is TGTGCCAGCAGTCGGGGATATAGCAATCAGCCCCAGCATTTT.

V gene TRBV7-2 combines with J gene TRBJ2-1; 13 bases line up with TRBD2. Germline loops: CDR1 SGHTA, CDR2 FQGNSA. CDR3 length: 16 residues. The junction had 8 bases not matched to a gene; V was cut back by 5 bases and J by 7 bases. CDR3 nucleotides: TGTGCCAGCAGCCCGAGGACTAGCGGGAGTAAGAATGAGCAGTTCTTC. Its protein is CASSPRTSGSKNEQFF.

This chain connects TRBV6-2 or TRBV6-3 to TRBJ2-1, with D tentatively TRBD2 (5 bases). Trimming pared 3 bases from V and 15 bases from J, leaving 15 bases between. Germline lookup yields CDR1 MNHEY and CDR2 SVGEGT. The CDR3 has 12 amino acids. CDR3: CASSYNPTRMFF. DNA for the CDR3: TGTGCCAGCAGTTATAATCCTACTAGGATGTTCTTC.

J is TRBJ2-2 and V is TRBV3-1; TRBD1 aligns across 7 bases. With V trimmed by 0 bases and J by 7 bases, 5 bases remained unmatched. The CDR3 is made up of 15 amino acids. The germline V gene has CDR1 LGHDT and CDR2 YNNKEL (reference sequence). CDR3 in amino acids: CASSQEDRSVGELFF. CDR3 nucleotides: TGTGCCAGCAGCCAAGAGGACAGGTCTGTCGGGGAGCTGTTTTTT.

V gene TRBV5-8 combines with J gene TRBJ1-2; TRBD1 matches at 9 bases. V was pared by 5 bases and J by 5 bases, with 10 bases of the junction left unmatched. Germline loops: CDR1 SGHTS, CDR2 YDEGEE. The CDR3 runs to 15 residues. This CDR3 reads CASSFNTGGAYGYTF. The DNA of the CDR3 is TGTGCCAGCAGTTTCAATACAGGGGGCGCTTATGGCTACACCTTC.

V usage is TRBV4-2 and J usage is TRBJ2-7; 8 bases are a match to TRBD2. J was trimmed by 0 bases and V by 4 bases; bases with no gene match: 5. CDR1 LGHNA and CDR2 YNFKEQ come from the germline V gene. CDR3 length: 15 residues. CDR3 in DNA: TGTGCCAGCAGCCTGGAGCGGGGGCTCTCCTACGAGCAGTACTTC. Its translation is CASSLERGLSYEQYF.

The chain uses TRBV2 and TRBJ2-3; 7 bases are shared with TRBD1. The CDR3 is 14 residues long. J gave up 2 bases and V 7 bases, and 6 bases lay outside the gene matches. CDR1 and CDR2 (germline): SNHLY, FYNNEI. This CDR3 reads CASTWDRDTDTQYF. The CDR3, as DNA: TGTGCCAGCACGTGGGACAGAGACACAGATACGCAGTATTTT.

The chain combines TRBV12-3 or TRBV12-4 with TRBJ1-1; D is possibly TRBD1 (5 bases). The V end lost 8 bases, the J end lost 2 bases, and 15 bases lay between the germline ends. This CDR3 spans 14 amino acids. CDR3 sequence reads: CASQTWGLNTEAFF. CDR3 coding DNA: TGTGCCAGCCAAACCTGGGGCCTTAACACTGAAGCTTTCTTT.

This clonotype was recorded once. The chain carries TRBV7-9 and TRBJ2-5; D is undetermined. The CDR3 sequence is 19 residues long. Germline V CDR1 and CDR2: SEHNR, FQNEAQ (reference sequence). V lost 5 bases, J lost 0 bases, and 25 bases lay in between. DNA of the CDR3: TGTGCCAGCAGCCGGCGGCGTCTCTCAGCGTTAGAGTACCAAGAGACCCAGTACTTC. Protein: CASSRRRLSALEYQETQYF.

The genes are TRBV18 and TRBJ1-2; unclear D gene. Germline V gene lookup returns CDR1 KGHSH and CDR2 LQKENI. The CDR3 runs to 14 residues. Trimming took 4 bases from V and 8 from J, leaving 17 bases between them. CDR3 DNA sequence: TGTGCCAGCTCACGTAATACCCCCTATCGGGGCTACACCTTC. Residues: CASSRNTPYRGYTF.

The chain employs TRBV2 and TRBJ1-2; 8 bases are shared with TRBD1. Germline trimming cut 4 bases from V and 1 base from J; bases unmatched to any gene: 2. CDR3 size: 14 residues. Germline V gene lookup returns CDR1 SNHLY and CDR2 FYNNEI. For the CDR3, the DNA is TGTGCCAGCAGTGCTGACAGGGGTAACTATGGCTACACCTTC. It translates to CASSADRGNYGYTF.

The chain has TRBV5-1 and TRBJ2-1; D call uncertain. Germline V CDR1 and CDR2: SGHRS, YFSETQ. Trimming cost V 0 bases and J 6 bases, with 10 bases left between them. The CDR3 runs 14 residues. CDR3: CASSLDLRGNEQFF. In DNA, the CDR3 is TGCGCCAGCAGCTTGGACCTCCGAGGCAATGAGCAGTTCTTC.

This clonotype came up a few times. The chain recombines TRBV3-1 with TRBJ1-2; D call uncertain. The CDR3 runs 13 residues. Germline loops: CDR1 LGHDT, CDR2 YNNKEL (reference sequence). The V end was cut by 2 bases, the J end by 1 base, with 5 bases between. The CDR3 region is CASSQRGNYGYTF. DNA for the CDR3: TGTGCCAGCAGCCAACGGGGTAACTATGGCTACACCTTC.

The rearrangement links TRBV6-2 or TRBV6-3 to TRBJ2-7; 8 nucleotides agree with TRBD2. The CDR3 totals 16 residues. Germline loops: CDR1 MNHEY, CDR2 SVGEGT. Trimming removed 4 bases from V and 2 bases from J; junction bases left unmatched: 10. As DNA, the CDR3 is TGTGCCAGCAGTTCCCCTAGGGTAGCGGGGACCTACGAGCAGTACTTC. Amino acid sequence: CASSSPRVAGTYEQYF.

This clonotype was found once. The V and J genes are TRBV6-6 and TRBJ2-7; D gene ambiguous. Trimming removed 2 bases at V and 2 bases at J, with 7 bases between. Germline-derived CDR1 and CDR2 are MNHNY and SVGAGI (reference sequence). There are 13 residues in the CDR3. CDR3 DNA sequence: TGTGCCAGCAGTTACGATCTGGCCTACGAGCAGTACTTC. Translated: CASSYDLAYEQYF.

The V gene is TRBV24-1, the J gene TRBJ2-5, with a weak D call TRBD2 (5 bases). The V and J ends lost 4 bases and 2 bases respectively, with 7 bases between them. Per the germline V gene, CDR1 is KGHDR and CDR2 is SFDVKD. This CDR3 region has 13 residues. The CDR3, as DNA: TGTGCCACCAGTGACGGGAATCAAGAGACCCAGTACTTC. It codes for CATSDGNQETQYF.

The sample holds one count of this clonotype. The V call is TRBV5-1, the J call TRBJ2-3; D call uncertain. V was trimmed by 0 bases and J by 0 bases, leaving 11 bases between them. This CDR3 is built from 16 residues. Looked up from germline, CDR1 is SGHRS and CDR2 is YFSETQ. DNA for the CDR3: TGCGCCAGCAGCTTGGACGACCCGACTAGCACAGATACGCAGTATTTT. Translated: CASSLDDPTSTDTQYF.

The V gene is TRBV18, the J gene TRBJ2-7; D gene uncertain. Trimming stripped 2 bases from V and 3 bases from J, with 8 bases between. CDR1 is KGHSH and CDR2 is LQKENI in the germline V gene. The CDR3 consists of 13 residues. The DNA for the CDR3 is TGTGCCAGCTCACCAGCCCGAAACTACGAGCAGTACTTC. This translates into CASSPARNYEQYF.

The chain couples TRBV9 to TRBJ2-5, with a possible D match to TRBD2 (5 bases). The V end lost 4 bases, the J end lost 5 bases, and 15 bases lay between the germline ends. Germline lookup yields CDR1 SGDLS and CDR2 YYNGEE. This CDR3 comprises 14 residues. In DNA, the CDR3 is TGTGCCAGCAGCACGAGGATCACGGGGGAGACCCAGTACTTC. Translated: CASSTRITGETQYF.

In DNA form, the CDR3 reads TGTGCCAGCAGCATAGCGGACCGACAAGAGACCCAGTACTTC. This translates into CASSIADRQETQYF. This chain joins TRBV2 and TRBJ2-5, with a possible D match to TRBD2 (6 bases). CDR1 and CDR2 (germline): SNHLY, FYNNEI. This CDR3 contains 14 residues. Between the trimmed V and J ends, which lost 6 bases and 2 bases, there was a span of 13 bases.

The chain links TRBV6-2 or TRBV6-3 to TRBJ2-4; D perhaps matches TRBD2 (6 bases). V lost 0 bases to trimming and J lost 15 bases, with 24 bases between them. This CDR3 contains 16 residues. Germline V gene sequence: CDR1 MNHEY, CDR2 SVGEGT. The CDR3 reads CASSYSTKGGVLKGYF. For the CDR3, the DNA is TGTGCCAGCAGTTACTCGACGAAAGGAGGGGTTCTTAAAGGGTACTTC.

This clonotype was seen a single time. The CDR3 spells CASSLTASTGELFF. The CDR3 DNA reads as TGTGCCAGCAGCTTAACGGCTAGCACCGGGGAGCTGTTTTTT. V gene TRBV7-3 combines with J gene TRBJ2-2; D is undetermined. Per the germline V gene, CDR1 is SGHTA and CDR2 is FQGTGA. The CDR3 runs to 14 residues. V lost 0 bases, J lost 4 bases, and 6 bases lay in between. The variable domain in full, with the rest retrieved from reference TRBV7-3 and TRBJ2-2, is GAGVSQTPSNKVTEKGKYVELRCDPISGHTALYWYRQSLGQGPEFLIYFQGTGAADDSGLPNDRFFAVRPEGSVSTLKIQRTERGDSAVYLCASSLTASTGELFFGEGSRLTVL.

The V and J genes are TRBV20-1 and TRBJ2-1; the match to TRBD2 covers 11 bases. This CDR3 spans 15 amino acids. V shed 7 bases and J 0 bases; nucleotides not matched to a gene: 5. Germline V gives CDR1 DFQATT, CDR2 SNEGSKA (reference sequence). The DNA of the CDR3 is TGCAGTGGTCTAGCGGGGGGACACTCCTACAATGAGCAGTTCTTC. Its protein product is CSGLAGGHSYNEQFF.

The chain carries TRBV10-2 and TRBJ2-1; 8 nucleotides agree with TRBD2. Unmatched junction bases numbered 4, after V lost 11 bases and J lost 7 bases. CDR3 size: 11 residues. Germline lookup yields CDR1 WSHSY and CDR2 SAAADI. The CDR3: CAAGGYNEQFF. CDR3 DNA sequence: TGCGCCGCGGGGGGCTATAATGAGCAGTTCTTC.